This passage covers 24 T cell receptor beta chains from one sample sequenced in a study of cytomegalovirus exposure and HLA in healthy donors. The data were produced by immunoSEQ multiplex PCR, yet TCRdb's version contains in-frame clones alone and is incomplete. Found here are some 240,000 clones, about 86% of them singletons; the top ten hold 1.2%. The sequenced material came from PBMCs. Receptor source: a young woman in good health and CMV-seropositive.

The rearrangement uses TRBV5-1 and TRBJ2-7; a possible D gene is TRBD2 (5 bases). This CDR3 is built from 14 residues. From germline, CDR1 is SGHRS and CDR2 YFSETQ. Trimming left V 5 bases short and J 0 bases short, with 12 bases between. CDR3 in amino acids: CASSVQSGSYEQYF. CDR3 nucleotides: TGCGCCAGCAGTGTCCAGAGCGGCTCCTACGAGCAGTACTTC.

The V call is TRBV10-1, the J call TRBJ2-2, with TRBD2 matching over 14 bases. From germline, CDR1 is WNHNN and CDR2 SYGVQD (reference sequence). Trimming removed 5 bases from V and 4 bases from J; junction bases left unmatched: 3. CDR3 length: 16 amino acids. Written as DNA, the CDR3 is TGCGCCAGCAGTCCCGGGACTAGCGGGAGCACCGGGGAGCTGTTTTTT. This gives the protein CASSPGTSGSTGELFF.

The genes are TRBV13 and TRBJ2-1; 9 bases align to TRBD2. Trimming cost V 5 bases and J 8 bases; bases outside gene matches: 13. This CDR3 has 16 residues. Per the germline V gene, CDR1 is PRHDT and CDR2 is FYEKMQ (reference sequence). This chain's CDR3 is CASSRPLLAGSHEQFF. CDR3 nucleotide sequence: TGTGCCAGCAGCCGGCCACTTCTAGCGGGATCTCATGAGCAGTTCTTC.

This rearrangement joins TRBV2 to TRBJ2-7; 9 nucleotides line up with TRBD2. The CDR3 loop spans 12 amino acids. Germline V gives CDR1 SNHLY, CDR2 FYNNEI. The J segment lost 4 bases and the V segment lost 8 bases, leaving 3 bases of the junction unmatched. This CDR3 reads CASSRGGYEQYF. DNA of the CDR3: TGTGCCAGCTCGCGGGGGGGATACGAGCAGTACTTC. The whole variable domain, remainder taken from reference TRBV2 and TRBJ2-7, is EPEVTQTPSHQVTQMGQEVILRCVPISNHLYFYWYRQILGQKVEFLVSFYNNEISEKSEIFDDQFSVERPDGSNFTLKIRSTKLEDSAMYFCASSRGGYEQYFGPGTRLTVT.

This clone was picked up a small number of times. The gene calls are TRBV7-9 and TRBJ2-7, with TRBD1 matching 10 bases. Germline V gene data show CDR1 as SEHNR and CDR2 as FQNEAQ (reference sequence). Losses at the gene ends were 5 bases for V and 2 bases for J; bases not matched to a gene: 9. The CDR3 loop spans 16 amino acids. CDR3: CASSGASGQGTYEQYF. The DNA of the CDR3 is TGTGCCAGCAGCGGAGCCTCGGGACAGGGGACCTACGAGCAGTACTTC.

The V call is TRBV27, the J call TRBJ1-1; TRBD1 agrees at 9 bases. V was pared by 4 bases and J by 10 bases, with 7 bases of the junction left unmatched. CDR1 and CDR2 from the germline V gene are MNHEY and SMNVEV (reference sequence). This CDR3 has 13 amino acids. CDR3 nucleotides: TGTGCCAGCAGTTCCGGGACAGGGACGGGAGCTTTCTTT. It yields the protein CASSSGTGTGAFF.

V gene TRBV7-6 combines with J gene TRBJ2-3, with 10 bases matching TRBD2. Germline V gene sequence: CDR1 SGHVS, CDR2 FNYEAQ. The CDR3 spans 15 residues. Trimming removed 5 bases from V and 1 base from J; junction bases left unmatched: 3. Here the CDR3 reads CASSPLAGGTDTQYF. The CDR3 DNA reads TGTGCCAGCAGCCCTCTAGCGGGGGGCACAGATACGCAGTATTTT.

The rearrangement links TRBV2 to TRBJ2-2, with TRBD2 as a possible D gene (6 bases). This CDR3 region has 16 residues. The V end lost 5 bases, the J end lost 2 bases, and 15 bases lay between the germline ends. The V gene's germline CDR1 is SNHLY and CDR2 FYNNEI. Here the CDR3 DNA reads TGTGCCAGCAGTCAAATAGCGGTCGTAAACACCGGGGAGCTGTTTTTT. It translates to CASSQIAVVNTGELFF.

The V and J genes are TRBV2 and TRBJ2-1; 7 bases line up with TRBD1. The trim removed 9 bases at V and 5 bases at J, leaving 4 bases unmatched. CDR1 and CDR2 (germline): SNHLY, FYNNEI. The length of the CDR3 is 12 residues. The CDR3 bases are TGTGCCAGACAGGGGCTGGACAATGAGCAGTTCTTC. This sequence encodes CARQGLDNEQFF.

V and J are TRBV6-1 and TRBJ1-1; D gene ambiguous. Germline V lookup: CDR1 MNHNS, CDR2 SASEGT. CDR3 length: 14 residues. The V end lost 1 base, the J end lost 5 bases, and 11 bases lay between the germline ends. CDR3 amino acids: CASSEVAERTEAFF. The DNA of the CDR3 is TGTGCCAGCAGTGAAGTTGCGGAAAGGACTGAAGCTTTCTTT.

The rearrangement joins TRBV5-4 to TRBJ2-2; a possible D gene is TRBD2 (6 bases). Germline assignment: CDR1 SGHNT and CDR2 YYREEE (reference sequence). V was clipped by 0 bases and J by 1 base, with 10 bases between them. The CDR3 runs to 16 residues. CDR3 bases: TGTGCCAGCAGCTTGGGAGGCGGGATGAACACCGGGGAGCTGTTTTTT. This translates into CASSLGGGMNTGELFF.

The V call is TRBV5-1, the J call TRBJ2-1; TRBD2 aligns across 8 bases. V gave up 0 bases and J gave up 8 bases; unmatched junction bases: 7. Germline V gene lookup returns CDR1 SGHRS and CDR2 YFSETQ. The CDR3 covers 15 residues. Here the CDR3 reads CASSLGGLDNDEQFF. CDR3 nucleotides: TGCGCCAGCAGCTTGGGGGGACTAGATAATGATGAGCAGTTCTTC.

This sequence joins TRBV7-2 and TRBJ2-2, with D hard to call. Trimming took off 1 base at V and 7 bases at J, with 7 bases between the two ends. In germline, CDR1 is SGHTA, CDR2 FQGNSA. The CDR3 has 13 residues. The CDR3 region is CASSLGILGELFF. CDR3 nucleotides: TGTGCCAGCAGCTTAGGTATCCTCGGGGAGCTGTTTTTT.

This chain joins TRBV2 and TRBJ1-3; 8 bases map to TRBD1. V gave up 5 bases and J gave up 5 bases; unmatched junction bases: 17. The CDR3 spans 18 residues. Germline CDR1 is SNHLY and CDR2 is FYNNEI. The CDR3 here is CASSPTVTARQGRNTIYF. The CDR3 DNA is TGTGCCAGCAGTCCAACGGTGACTGCCCGACAGGGGAGAAACACCATATATTTT.

The rearrangement links TRBV27 to TRBJ2-4; possible D gene TRBD2, 5 bases. Germline V lookup: CDR1 MNHEY, CDR2 SMNVEV (reference sequence). The CDR3 has 13 amino acids. V lost 1 base to trimming and J lost 8 bases, with 9 bases between them. CDR3 DNA sequence: TGTGCCAGCAGTTTATTTTGGGGAGACATTCAGTACTTC. It specifies CASSLFWGDIQYF.

The genes are TRBV11-3 and TRBJ2-7; 8 nucleotides agree with TRBD1. The CDR3 is 18 amino acids. V was pared by 2 bases and J by 4 bases, with 16 bases of the junction left unmatched. The germline V gene encodes CDR1 SGHNT and CDR2 YENEEA. The CDR3 protein is CASSLLRGAGGFWYEQYF. DNA for the CDR3: TGTGCCAGCAGCTTACTTCGAGGGGCAGGGGGCTTTTGGTACGAGCAGTACTTC.

This clone appeared a few times. The V and J genes are TRBV6-1 and TRBJ1-2; a possible D gene is TRBD1 (5 bases). The V and J ends lost 1 base and 4 bases respectively, with 16 bases between them. The CDR3 extends over 16 amino acids. Germline V gene sequence: CDR1 MNHNS, CDR2 SASEGT. In DNA, the CDR3 is TGTGCCAGCAGTGAAGAGGGAAGGGCGGGGGTCTATGGCTACACCTTC. This sequence encodes CASSEEGRAGVYGYTF.

This chain joins TRBV11-3 and TRBJ2-1, with a possible D match to TRBD2 (5 bases). The CDR3 covers 16 residues. Germline values: CDR1 SGHNT, CDR2 YENEEA. Trimming stripped 4 bases from V and 0 bases from J, with 13 bases between. CDR3 nucleotide sequence: TGTGCCAGCAGCTGCCCGGCTAGCCCCTCCTACAATGAGCAGTTCTTC. Translating gives CASSCPASPSYNEQFF.

The rearrangement joins TRBV11-3 to TRBJ2-5; weak D call: TRBD2 (6 bases). V lost 1 base to trimming and J lost 2 bases, with 11 bases between them. Germline values: CDR1 SGHNT, CDR2 YENEEA. The CDR3 loop spans 15 amino acids. CDR3 DNA sequence: TGTGCCAGCAGCTTAGGCGGGAAGTATCAAGAGACCCAGTACTTC. Encoded protein: CASSLGGKYQETQYF. Looking up the rest from reference TRBV11-3 and TRBJ2-5 gives the full variable domain: EAGVVQSPRYKIIEKKQPVAFWCNPISGHNTLYWYLQNLGQGPELLIRYENEEAVDDSQLPKDRFSAERLKGVDSTLKIQPAELGDSAVYLCASSLGGKYQETQYFGPGTRLLVL.

This clone was observed a few times. The V gene is TRBV4-1, the J gene TRBJ1-5; the D gene is possibly TRBD1 (5 bases). Trimming removed 0 bases at V and 4 bases at J, with 10 bases between. Germline V gives CDR1 MGHRA, CDR2 YSYEKL. This CDR3 has 15 amino acids. The CDR3 here is CASSQDGQGNQPQHF. The DNA of the CDR3 is TGCGCCAGCAGCCAAGATGGTCAGGGTAATCAGCCCCAGCATTTT.

This chain uses TRBV29-1 with TRBJ2-7; TRBD1 matches at 7 bases. The CDR3 runs 12 residues. J lost 2 bases, V lost 7 bases, and 5 bases had no gene match. Germline V CDR1 and CDR2: SQVTM, ANQGSEA. CDR3 sequence reads: CSAGQTTYEQYF. Written as DNA, the CDR3 is TGCAGCGCGGGACAGACCACCTACGAGCAGTACTTC.

CDR3 sequence reads: CASSLGRDRVGTEAFF. In nucleotides, the CDR3 is TGCGCCAGCAGCCTTGGCCGGGACAGGGTGGGCACTGAAGCTTTCTTT. The rearrangement uses TRBV4-1 and TRBJ1-1, with 9 bases matching TRBD1. CDR3 length equals 16 residues. CDR1 and CDR2 (germline): MGHRA, YSYEKL. The V gene end was trimmed by 4 bases and the J gene end by 4 bases; junction bases not matched to a gene: 10.

This clone was detected once. V usage is TRBV9 and J usage is TRBJ2-1; D gene unclear. CDR3 size: 15 residues. The germline CDR1 and CDR2 sequences are SGDLS and YYNGEE. Trimming pared 6 bases from V and 0 bases from J, leaving 13 bases between. CDR3 nucleotides: TGTGCCAGCATCTCCAGTGATTCCTCCTACAATGAGCAGTTCTTC. Its protein is CASISSDSSYNEQFF.

V is TRBV11-3 and J is TRBJ2-7; D uncertain. With 2 bases removed from V and 4 bases from J, the gap between germline ends came to 9 bases. Germline assignment: CDR1 SGHNT and CDR2 YENEEA. The CDR3 runs to 13 residues. The CDR3 loop reads CASSLRGVYEQYF. CDR3 bases: TGTGCCAGCAGCTTAAGAGGAGTATACGAGCAGTACTTC.